This T cell receptor (beta chain) originates from a study of T-cell reconstitution after alpha-beta-depleted transplantation in children. CDR1 SEHNR and CDR2 FQNEAQ come from the germline V gene (reference sequence). The CDR3 sequence is 13 residues long. Trimming took off 3 bases at V and 10 bases at J, with 12 bases between the two ends. The library targeted TCRbeta and was prepared with unique molecular identifiers. One entry per CDR3 protein, called by TCRdb with MiXCR from the PCR reads. The table includes around 800,000 distinct CDR3 sequences, around 15% detected once. This clonotype was detected a few times.

The clonotype comes from a male patient between 10 and 17 years old who had a stem cell transplant for acute lymphoblastic leukemia, so the T cells may come from the graft donor. The rearrangement links TRBV7-9 to TRBJ1-4, with D tentatively TRBD1 (6 bases). The material was PBMCs, mostly from graft donor cells, obtained 360 days after TCRalphabeta/CD19-depleted stem cell transplant. CDR3 sequence: CASSFPGGLKLFF. In DNA, the CDR3 is TGTGCCAGCAGCTTTCCCGGGGGCCTAAAACTGTTTTTT.